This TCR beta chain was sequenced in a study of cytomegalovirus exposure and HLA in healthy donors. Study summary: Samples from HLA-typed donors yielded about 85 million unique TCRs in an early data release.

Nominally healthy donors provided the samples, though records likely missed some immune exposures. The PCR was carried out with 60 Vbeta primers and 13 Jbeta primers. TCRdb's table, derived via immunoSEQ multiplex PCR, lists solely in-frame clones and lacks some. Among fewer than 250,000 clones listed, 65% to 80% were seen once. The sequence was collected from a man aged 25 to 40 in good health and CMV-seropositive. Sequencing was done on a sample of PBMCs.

The CDR3 spells CASSQDQSGTNQPQHF. Here the CDR3 DNA reads TGCGCCAGCAGCCAAGATCAATCGGGAACCAATCAGCCCCAGCATTTT. V gene TRBV4-3 combines with J gene TRBJ1-5, with D uncertain. There are 16 residues in the CDR3. Trimming pared 0 bases from V and 3 bases from J, leaving 12 bases between. Germline assignment: CDR1 LGHNA and CDR2 YSLEER.